This T cell receptor (beta chain) was documented in a study of cytomegalovirus exposure and HLA in healthy donors (dated by TCRdb to about 2017). Concerning the study at large: An earlier analysis of 587 of the donors reported about 260 Gb of sequence data and around 120 million unique TCR beta sequences obtained from around 190 million T cells. About 280 gigabases of sequencing data and around 90 million unique TCR sequences made up an early release that covered roughly 670 HLA-typed donors. Among the roughly 370 genotyped donors, about 85% belonged to the genetic ancestry cluster associated with self-reported Caucasian donors. The aim of the study was to test whether cataloging public T cell receptors could identify signatures of past pathogen exposure. The T cell repertoires of around 730 subjects were profiled by immunosequencing and related to cytomegalovirus serostatus. A separate validation cohort of over a hundred different subjects was used in addition to the roughly 720-subject first cohort. High-throughput TCR immunosequencing, statistical association of individual TCRs with disease status, and machine learning were combined to predict cytomegalovirus infection status. A later analysis re-analyzed previously published TCR beta repertoires from approximately 670 donors and added high-resolution HLA genotyping to study TCR occurrence patterns. Rather than drawing on any new phenotypic data, the later analysis identified candidate immune exposures from TCR beta sequences and the way those sequences occurred across donors. To decide whether each TCR beta V gene segment behaved as functional or pseudogenic, an earlier analysis of some 600 of the donors relied on high-throughput TCR beta sequencing. Donor age, sex, ethnicity and CMV serostatus were compiled together with the repertoire data. A later genetic analysis took genome-wide SNP genotypes for about 65% of the 666 donors and used that subset as a discovery cohort. Every discovery cohort repertoire had been produced on one sequencing platform. HLA typing covered class I and class II loci at four-digit resolution. The number of typed donors differed by locus: roughly 629-630 for A, B, C, DRB1 and DQB1; approximately 540 for DQA1; approximately 600 for DPA1; and about 470 for DPB1. A few DR-DQ haplotypes were treated as single units for association and clustering because of strong linkage in the cohort. Among over 350 genotyped donors of the cohort, an average of around 240,000 unique TCR beta nucleotide sequences were sequenced per donor, approximately 20% of them non-productive.

Library prep was done by the immunoSEQ multiplex PCR assay. The multiplex PCR relied on a mix of 60 forward primers for TCR Vbeta segments and 13 reverse primers for TCR Jbeta segments. The CDR3 region of rearranged TCR beta genes was amplified from genomic DNA with a multiplex PCR assay. The Illumina HiSeq System was used to sequence the amplified TCR beta libraries as 87-base-pair reads. As for the authors' bioinformatics: A later analysis counted 75 million to 100 million unique TCR beta chains across the 550 to 700 repertoires, and some 11 million of these chains were shared by at least two donors. A nearest-neighbor algorithm error-corrected the raw reads and collapsed the reads into unique sequences, merging closely related sequences to remove PCR and sequencing errors. V, D and J gene segments were assigned by aligning CDR3 sequences to IMGT reference sequences. Each retained sequence needed at least a six-nucleotide match to both a V gene segment and a J gene segment. Rearrangements were called productive when the CDR3 lacked stop codons and stayed in frame with V and J; all others were non-productive. Following IMGT convention, CDR3 was defined as the stretch from the second conserved V-encoded cysteine to the conserved J-encoded phenylalanine. The earlier analysis of about 610 of the donors excluded sequences that lacked an unambiguous match to a single V gene segment. An earlier analysis of 587 of the donors called V segments functional above 56.7% productive rearrangements and segregating when the between-donor standard deviation exceeded 5%. A statistical classification framework was developed to diagnose cytomegalovirus status using the catalog of TCR beta chain sequences. V and J gene assignment, in a later analysis, came from comparing TCR nucleotide sequences with IMGT/GENE-DB human TR gene sequences. A later analysis assigned CDR3 sequences and most-parsimonious VDJ recombination scenarios with the TCRdist pipeline. A later analysis defined each TCR beta chain by its CDR3 amino acid sequence plus V-gene family, and excluded reads lacking a unique V-gene family. In a later analysis, nearly 600 highly shared, low-generation-probability nucleotide sequences were removed to address suspected cross-contamination and a sequencing artifact. In a later analysis, a clonal expansion index was calculated for each public chain from normalized within-repertoire ranks of inferred template counts. In a later analysis, generation probabilities were computed using a VDJ recombination model fitted to out-of-frame rearrangements, and the results were checked against IGoR. In a later analysis, TCR-TCR, TCR-HLA and TCR-CMV co-occurrence was scored with hypergeometric tests, and a repertoire-size bias correction was applied to TCR pairs. In a later analysis, false discovery rates were estimated by permuting HLA or CMV assignments 20 times. In a later analysis, co-occurring TCRs were grouped with DBSCAN, and TCRdist sequence similarity was added when clustering was performed within HLA-allele-positive subsets. For co-occurrence clustering, repertoires with fewer than 30,000 or more than 120,000 public chains were excluded, along with five repertoires with anomalous nucleotide sharing. What TCRdb holds here is the immuneACCESS table cut down to in-frame rearrangements. Part of the clones is not present; checked against another copy, under half of the missing clones reflect an unresolved V gene, and the others are unexplained. V and J calls and clone size are those listed in that table; D and trimming were worked out from the DNA. For this sample there are 110,000 or so clones; 70% to 85% appear just once. Together, the top ten hold roughly 11% of the sample.

What the authors observed across the whole study: Roughly uniform sequencing depth across donors was assumed in presence/absence analyses, although this assumption may not hold. In an earlier analysis of some 640 of the donors, most TCR beta V segments were observed in productive rearrangements about 87% or about 30% of the time, broadly matching IMGT annotations. Because some donors lacked HLA typing at each locus, the association tests relied only on the typed subset. A later analysis found that HLA-associated TCR beta chains were more clonally expanded and had lower generation probabilities than equally common non-associated chains. Assigning TCR associations to individual alleles was difficult when HLA alleles, especially DR and DQ, strongly co-occurred. CMV serostatus was the only immune exposure information available for the cohort. In a later analysis, TCR association rates were found to vary across HLA loci, with the most associated TCRs seen for DRB1 alleles and the fewest for HLA-C alleles. A further reported finding was that TCR beta sequences accurately predicted the HLA-A and HLA-B alleles for most subjects in the first cohort. Most CMV-associated TCR beta chains appeared to be HLA-restricted in a later analysis, and the HLA associations seemed to be driven largely by CMV exposure. Some IMGT-functional V segments, including TRBV6-2 and TRBV6-3, could not be distinguished by the 87-base-pair reads and were therefore excluded. Several of the top co-occurrence clusters appeared to be linked to parvovirus B19, influenza, CMV and Epstein-Barr virus, according to a later analysis. A group of highly shared sequence variants was considered likely to be a technical artifact of the sequencing pipeline. In the study, 150 to 200 TCR beta chains were listed as associated with cytomegalovirus. A later genetic analysis reported fewer N-insertions in productive TCRs among donors in an Asian-associated ancestry cluster than the approximately 670-donor mean. Because counts were too low, about 17 rarely observed V segments, including chromosome 9 orphons, were excluded from the earlier analysis of 587 of the donors. The authors suggested that the approach could potentially be generalized to other disease states and immunological phenotypes. Most TCR sequences were seen in very few donors, while some public TCRs were found in many individuals. Correlated functional status among segregating V segments might reflect linkage disequilibrium, but an unknown experimental factor could not be ruled out. In this cohort, only TCR beta chains were sequenced, and detectable features were limited by the absence of alpha or paired-chain data. An association between a missense DCLRE1C variant and V-gene and J-gene trimming of TCR beta chains was found in a later genetic analysis and replicated in an independent cohort. In both the original and validation cohorts, the classifier was reported to diagnose cytomegalovirus status with high specificity and sensitivity. In vitro tests confirmed that a few of the cytomegalovirus-associated TCR beta chains recognize cytomegalovirus antigens. In a later analysis, some 17,000 TCR beta sequences were associated with specific HLA alleles at a false discovery rate of 0.05.

As regards this clone: Its target antigen remains unknown. No per-base quality is available; no much larger clone lies one base away.

A distance of 13 bases separates the germline ends of V and J, which lose 0 bases and 1 base respectively. The CDR3, from cysteine to phenylalanine, totals 17 residues. Only CDR3 DNA remains: 51 bases, in frame from the first base. As encoded in the germline V gene, CDR1 is SGHRS while CDR2 is YFSETQ. The cohort comprised hundreds of healthy bone marrow donors. All cohort members were sampled while nominally healthy, although unrecorded immune exposures were likely present. The donor was CMV seropositive and was included in the group of 250 to 350 seropositive cohort members. A peripheral blood sample was provided by each donor, and peripheral blood mononuclear cells were used for TCR beta sequencing. The Qiagen DNeasy Blood Extraction Kit was used to extract genomic DNA from the blood cell samples.

Recombination linked TRBV5-1 to TRBJ2-2; a confident D gene designation cannot be given. The sample comprised PBMCs. The origin of this receptor is a man aged 35 to 55 in good health and CMV-seropositive. The CDR3 region: CASSLASGSLNTGELFF. The DNA reads as follows: TGCGCCAGCAGCTTGGCCTCAGGCAGCTTGAACACCGGGGAGCTGTTTTTT.